A single sample gave rise to the 18 T cell receptor beta chains below, sequenced in a study of regulatory T cells in long-lasting Graves disease. CDR3-region Arm-PCR and iRepertoire HTBI primers produced the TCR beta libraries. Using its own MiXCR run on the multiplex PCR reads, TCRdb lists one record per CDR3 protein. The sample lists around 510,000 distinct CDR3 sequences, roughly 20% occurring once. Sample time point: persistent/refractory GD, antithyroid drugs over 5 years with positive TRAb. TCR sequences were obtained from RNA taken from PBMCs. The source was peripheral blood mononuclear cells (PBMCs), collected when the disease was refractory, from a patient treated with antithyroid drugs. The receptors were sampled from a female donor with Graves disease.

The chain links TRBV4-3 to TRBJ2-1; no reliable D call. With 3 bases removed from V and 3 bases from J, the gap between germline ends came to 9 bases. The CDR3 runs 14 residues. Germline V gene sequence: CDR1 LGHNA, CDR2 YSLEER. This CDR3 reads CASSHTLGYNEQFF. The CDR3, as DNA: TGCGCCAGCAGCCACACCCTTGGCTACAATGAGCAGTTCTTC.

J is TRBJ2-5 and V is TRBV19; 11 nucleotides line up with TRBD2. Germline CDR1 reads LNHDA; CDR2 reads SQIVND (reference sequence). The CDR3 runs to 15 residues. V was pared by 4 bases and J by 5 bases, with 6 bases of the junction left unmatched. Here the CDR3 reads CASSRRLAGKETQYF. The CDR3 nucleotides read TGTGCCAGTAGTAGAAGACTAGCGGGAAAGGAGACCCAGTACTTC.

This clonotype has a count of ten or more. The chain links TRBV20-1 to TRBJ1-1, with 9 positions matching TRBD1. This CDR3 has 13 amino acids. V shed 4 bases, J shed 11 bases, and the junction held 11 bases outside the gene matches. Germline CDR1 and CDR2: DFQATT and SNEGSKA (reference sequence). The CDR3 spells CSAMGDRGFDAFF. The CDR3 DNA sequence: TGCAGTGCTATGGGAGACAGGGGGTTTGACGCTTTCTTT.

In this sample, this clonotype turned up many times. The V call is TRBV6-2 or TRBV6-3, the J call TRBJ2-7, with 9 bases lining up with TRBD1. CDR1 is MNHEY, CDR2 SVGEGT, per germline. This CDR3 comprises 14 residues. V was clipped by 11 bases and J by 2 bases; unmatched bases: 10. CDR3 amino acids: CACDSGQGPYEQYF. The CDR3 nucleotides are TGTGCCTGCGATTCGGGACAGGGACCCTACGAGCAGTACTTC.

In its sample, this clonotype was seen many times. The V and J genes are TRBV28 and TRBJ2-7; D not resolved. CDR1 is MDHEN, CDR2 SYDVKM, per germline. V shed 4 bases and J shed 4 bases, with 5 bases lying between them. CDR3 length equals 11 residues. The CDR3 DNA sequence: TGTGCCAGCAGTTGGTTGTACGAGCAGTACTTC. It encodes CASSWLYEQYF.

This clonotype was seen a few times. V usage is TRBV19 and J usage is TRBJ2-3; 10 bases match TRBD2. J gave up 0 bases and V 5 bases, and 5 bases lay outside the gene matches. The CDR3 is made up of 16 amino acids. Germline CDR1 and CDR2: LNHDA and SQIVND (reference sequence). CDR3 sequence reads: CASSGWTSGSTDTQYF. CDR3 bases: TGTGCCAGTAGTGGCTGGACTAGCGGAAGCACAGATACGCAGTATTTT.

This clonotype was seen repeatedly, ten times or more. The V and J genes are TRBV7-2 and TRBJ2-2; 11 nucleotides align to TRBD2. Germline CDR1 and CDR2: SGHTA and FQGNSA. The CDR3 is 15 residues long. V dropped 6 bases and J dropped 4; count of bases not matched to a gene: 4. The CDR3 protein is CASSSLAGGTGELFF. CDR3 in DNA: TGTGCCAGCAGTTCCCTAGCGGGGGGCACCGGGGAGCTGTTTTTT.

This clonotype was counted between two and nine times. This chain uses TRBV27 with TRBJ2-5; D is perhaps TRBD1 or TRBD2 (5 bases each). This CDR3 spans 13 amino acids. The V gene's germline CDR1 is MNHEY and CDR2 SMNVEV (reference sequence). Trimming cost V 5 bases and J 4 bases, with 11 bases left between them. CDR3: CASSNLGPETQYF. The DNA for the CDR3 is TGTGCCAGCAGTAACTTGGGACCAGAGACCCAGTACTTC.

The chain employs TRBV30 and TRBJ1-2; no reliable D call. Germline CDR1 GTSNPN, CDR2 SVGIG (reference sequence). The CDR3 runs to 13 residues. The V and J ends lost 4 bases and 3 bases respectively, with 12 bases between them. Here the CDR3 DNA reads TGTGCCTGGACCGGTAACGGGGACTATGGCTACACCTTC. Residues: CAWTGNGDYGYTF.

A few counts support this clonotype. V usage is TRBV6-5 and J usage is TRBJ1-1; D not certain. CDR3 length equals 14 residues. The germline V and J ends were trimmed by 0 bases and 11 bases, with 16 bases remaining between them. Looked up from germline, CDR1 is MNHEY and CDR2 is SVGAGI. CDR3 bases: TGTGCCAGCAGTTACTCGCGGACCCTTTACGACGCTTTCTTT. Protein sequence: CASSYSRTLYDAFF.

In its sample, this clonotype was seen a few times. Sequence at one end of the junction differs from germline and may be a read error. The chain recombines TRBV2 with TRBJ2-2, with 10 bases identical to TRBD2. The CDR3 runs to 15 residues. Germline V lookup: CDR1 SNHLY, CDR2 FYNNEI. In nucleotides, the CDR3 is TGTACCAGCAGTGAAATAGCGGGAGGTTCCGGGGAGCTGTTTTTT. It is translated as CTSSEIAGGSGELFF.

The chain links TRBV6-2 or TRBV6-3 to TRBJ2-5, with D perhaps matching TRBD2 (5 bases). V shed 4 bases and J shed 2 bases, with 11 bases lying between them. The CDR3 is 14 amino acids. Germline CDR1 reads MNHEY; CDR2 reads SVGEGT. The CDR3: CASSLPAVQETQYF. CDR3 coding DNA: TGTGCCAGCAGTTTACCAGCGGTACAAGAGACCCAGTACTTC.

The sample holds many counts of this clonotype. The V call is TRBV27, the J call TRBJ2-2, with D perhaps matching TRBD1 (6 bases). V lost 1 base and J 5 bases, leaving 11 bases between the germline ends. This CDR3 is 15 amino acids long. Germline CDR1 and CDR2: MNHEY and SMNVEV (reference sequence). The CDR3 region is CASSLLTGNTGELFF. The CDR3 bases are TGTGCCAGCAGTTTATTAACAGGGAATACCGGGGAGCTGTTTTTT.

This clonotype was seen more than once but under ten times. This rearrangement joins TRBV4-1 to TRBJ1-1, with 8 bases identical to TRBD1. The CDR3 loop spans 14 amino acids. The J segment lost 5 bases and the V segment lost 4 bases, leaving 6 bases of the junction unmatched. Germline CDR1 and CDR2: MGHRA and YSYEKL. The CDR3 spells CASSRATGDTEAFF. The CDR3 region has the DNA TGCGCCAGCAGCCGAGCGACAGGGGATACTGAAGCTTTCTTT.

This clonotype was seen more than once but under ten times. The genes are TRBV3-1 and TRBJ2-7, with TRBD2 identical over 7 bases. Germline V CDR1 and CDR2: LGHDT, YNNKEL (reference sequence). Trimming cost V 5 bases and J 6 bases; bases outside gene matches: 7. The CDR3 runs to 13 residues. CDR3 loop: CASSSGTTPEQYF. The CDR3 DNA reads as TGTGCCAGCAGCTCCGGGACTACGCCCGAGCAGTACTTC.

This chain joins TRBV28 and TRBJ2-7; tentative D call: TRBD1 (7 bases). The V gene lost 2 bases and the J gene lost 6 bases, with 20 bases spanning the gap. CDR3 length: 16 residues. Germline V gene sequence: CDR1 MDHEN, CDR2 SYDVKM. CDR3 bases: TGTGCCAGCAGTTTAGGAGGGGGCGACCTCCTAGGCGAGCAGTACTTC. This encodes CASSLGGGDLLGEQYF.

This clonotype was counted at least ten times. V gene TRBV6-1 combines with J gene TRBJ1-4; no reliable D call. Germline CDR1 reads MNHNS; CDR2 reads SASEGT. There are 17 residues in the CDR3. Between the trimmed V and J ends, which lost 6 bases and 5 bases, there was a span of 22 bases. The CDR3 reads CASRPTQPTSRNEKLFF. The CDR3 DNA follows: TGTGCCAGCAGACCTACACAACCGACGTCAAGAAATGAAAAACTGTTTTTT.

J is TRBJ2-7 and V is TRBV6-1; D possibly corresponds to TRBD1 (6 bases). The V gene lost 5 bases and the J gene lost 5 bases, with 16 bases spanning the gap. The CDR3 totals 14 residues. Per germline, CDR1 MNHNS and CDR2 SASEGT. The CDR3 protein is CASSTGQRAHEQYF. The CDR3 coding sequence is TGTGCCAGCAGTACCGGACAGAGGGCCCACGAGCAGTACTTC.